The sequence of this T cell receptor beta chain was determined in a study of T cells in Graves' hyperthyroidism and ophthalmopathy. CDR1 and CDR2 from the germline V gene are LGHDT and YNNKEL (reference sequence). Trimming removed 6 bases at V and 5 bases at J, with 20 bases between. The CDR3 consists of 16 residues. Amplification targeted TCR beta CDR3 regions from RNA transcripts. Researchers ran a first-round RT-PCR on the TCR CDR3 using the HTBI primer set. TCRdb recomputed calls from the multiplex PCR reads with MiXCR, one row per CDR3 protein. This sample has 300,000 to 500,000 distinct CDR3 sequences, with about 14% found just once.

Sample: blood. The clonotype comes from a man aged 50 to 59 with Graves' ophthalmopathy. This sequence joins TRBV3-1 and TRBJ1-5, with D possibly matching TRBD1 (6 bases). The CDR3 here is CASSPRDTITHQPQHF. CDR3 nucleotide sequence: TGTGCCAGCAGTCCCCGGGACACGATAACTCATCAGCCCCAGCATTTT.